This T cell receptor beta chain was documented in a study of T-cell reconstitution after alpha-beta-depleted transplantation in children. Whole-study results and caveats: Roughly two months post-transplant, alpha-beta T cells reportedly originated from several hundred graft clones that had expanded. Fresh T-cell production supplied most of the T-cell counts and diversity seen one year after transplant. At day 60, the high TCRbeta diversity found in some patients originated from recipient T cells and thymic progenitors that had survived.

Unique molecular identifiers were used in preparing the TCRbeta library. One entry per CDR3 protein results from TCRdb running MiXCR on the PCR reads. The data contain roughly 120,000 distinct CDR3 sequences, approximately 22% of them seen just once; the ten biggest clones take up roughly a tenth. Comments on this clonotype: Its specificity is not known.

Material: PBMCs, mostly from graft donor cells, obtained 180 days after TCRalphabeta/CD19-depleted stem cell transplant. The clonotype comes from a male patient between 2 and 10 years old who had a stem cell transplant for chronic granulomatous disease, so the T cells may come from the graft donor.

This chain's CDR3 is CSATIASPREQETQYF. CDR3 bases: TGCAGTGCTACAATTGCTAGCCCCAGGGAACAAGAGACCCAGTACTTC. The J gene is TRBJ2-5, the V gene TRBV20-1; TRBD1 or TRBD2 may be the D gene (5 bases each). The CDR3 is 16 residues long. The ends were cut back, 4 bases at V and 2 bases at J, with 20 bases in the middle. Germline CDR1 and CDR2: DFQATT and SNEGSKA (reference sequence).